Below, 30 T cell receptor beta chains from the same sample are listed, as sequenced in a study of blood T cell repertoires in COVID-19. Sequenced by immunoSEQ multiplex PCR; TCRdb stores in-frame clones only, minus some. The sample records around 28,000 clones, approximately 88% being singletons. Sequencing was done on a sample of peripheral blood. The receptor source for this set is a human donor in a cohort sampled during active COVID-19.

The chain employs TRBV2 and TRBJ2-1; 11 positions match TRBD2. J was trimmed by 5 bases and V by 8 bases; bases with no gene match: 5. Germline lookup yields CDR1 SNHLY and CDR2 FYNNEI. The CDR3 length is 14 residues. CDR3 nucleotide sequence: TGTGCCAGCGAGACTAGCGGGAACAACAATGAGCAGTTCTTC. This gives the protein CASETSGNNNEQFF.

For the CDR3, the DNA is TGTGCCAGCAGCTTAGAGGCGGGGTTCGGCAATGAGCAGTTCTTC. Translation: CASSLEAGFGNEQFF. The chain has TRBV11-2 and TRBJ2-1; a possible D gene is TRBD2 (6 bases). V shed 0 bases and J shed 6 bases, with 12 bases lying between them. Germline V gene sequence: CDR1 SGHAT, CDR2 FQNNGV. There are 15 residues in the CDR3.

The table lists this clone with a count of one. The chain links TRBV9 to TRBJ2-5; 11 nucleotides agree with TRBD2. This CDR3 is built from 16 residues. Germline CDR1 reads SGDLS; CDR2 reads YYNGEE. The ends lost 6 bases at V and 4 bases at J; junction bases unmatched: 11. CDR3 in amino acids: CASTRTSGSTRETQYF. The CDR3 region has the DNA TGTGCCAGCACCAGGACTAGCGGGTCTACCCGAGAGACCCAGTACTTC.

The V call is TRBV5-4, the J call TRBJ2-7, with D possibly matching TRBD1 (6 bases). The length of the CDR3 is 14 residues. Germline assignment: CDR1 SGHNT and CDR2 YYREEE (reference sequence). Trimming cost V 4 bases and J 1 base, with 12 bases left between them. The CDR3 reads CASSDEGDSYEQYF. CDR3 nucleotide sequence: TGTGCCAGCAGCGACGAGGGGGATTCCTACGAGCAGTACTTC. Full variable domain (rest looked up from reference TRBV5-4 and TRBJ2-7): ETGVTQSPTHLIKTRGQQVTLRCSSQSGHNTVSWYQQALGQGPQFIFQYYREEENGRGNFPPRFSGLQFPNYSSELNVNALELDDSALYLCASSDEGDSYEQYFGPGTRLTVT.

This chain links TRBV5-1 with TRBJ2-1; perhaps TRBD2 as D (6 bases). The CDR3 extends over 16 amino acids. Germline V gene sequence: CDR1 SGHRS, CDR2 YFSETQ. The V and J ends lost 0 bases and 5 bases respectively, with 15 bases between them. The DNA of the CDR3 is TGCGCCAGCAGCTTGGGTTTGCGGGATTCCGACAATGAGCAGTTCTTC. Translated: CASSLGLRDSDNEQFF.

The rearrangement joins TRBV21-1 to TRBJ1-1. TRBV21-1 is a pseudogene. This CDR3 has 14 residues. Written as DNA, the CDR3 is TGTGCCAGCAGCAAAGGGGGGGTAAACACTGAAGCTTTCTTT. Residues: CASSKGGVNTEAFF.

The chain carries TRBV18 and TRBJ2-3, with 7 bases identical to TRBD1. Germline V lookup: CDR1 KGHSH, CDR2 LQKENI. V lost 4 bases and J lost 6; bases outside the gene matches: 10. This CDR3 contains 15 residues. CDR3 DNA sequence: TGTGCCAGCTCACACCGAAGACAGGGTGCGGATACGCAGTATTTT. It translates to CASSHRRQGADTQYF.

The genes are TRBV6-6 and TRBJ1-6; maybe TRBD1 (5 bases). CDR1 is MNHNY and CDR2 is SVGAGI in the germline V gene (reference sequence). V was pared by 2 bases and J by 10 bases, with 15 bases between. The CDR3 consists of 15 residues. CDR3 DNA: TGTGCCAGCAGTTACCCCGGAGAGGGGAGGTCACCCCTCCACTTT. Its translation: CASSYPGEGRSPLHF.

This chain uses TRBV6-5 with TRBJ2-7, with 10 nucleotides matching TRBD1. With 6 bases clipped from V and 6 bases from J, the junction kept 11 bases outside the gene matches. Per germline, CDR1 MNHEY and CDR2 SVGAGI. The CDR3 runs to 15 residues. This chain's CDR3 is CASRVDRGEWGEQYF. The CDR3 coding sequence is TGTGCCAGCAGGGTGGACAGGGGGGAGTGGGGCGAGCAGTACTTC.

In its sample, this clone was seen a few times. CDR3: CASSSGTSPLNSSNQPQHF. The CDR3 coding sequence is TGTGCCAGCAGCTCTGGGACAAGTCCGTTGAACTCTAGCAATCAGCCCCAGCATTTT. The genes are TRBV7-9 and TRBJ1-5; D perhaps matches TRBD1 (6 bases). The V gene lost 4 bases and the J gene lost 0 bases, with 22 bases spanning the gap. The length of the CDR3 is 19 residues. Germline assignment: CDR1 SEHNR and CDR2 FQNEAQ (reference sequence).

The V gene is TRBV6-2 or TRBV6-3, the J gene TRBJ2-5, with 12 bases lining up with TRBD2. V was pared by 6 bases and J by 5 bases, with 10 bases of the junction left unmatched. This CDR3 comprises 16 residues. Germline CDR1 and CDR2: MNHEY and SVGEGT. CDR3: CASSLRLAGVEETQYF. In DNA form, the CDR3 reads TGTGCCAGCAGCCTCAGACTAGCGGGAGTTGAGGAGACCCAGTACTTC.

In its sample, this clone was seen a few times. CDR3 nucleotides: TGTGCCAGCAGTTTGGTCAGGGAGGATCAGCCCCAGCATTTT. It translates to CASSLVREDQPQHF. This rearrangement joins TRBV27 to TRBJ1-5, with D possibly TRBD1 on 5 matching bases. CDR3 size: 14 residues. V dropped 3 bases and J dropped 5 bases, with 11 bases sitting between them. Per the germline V gene, CDR1 is MNHEY and CDR2 is SMNVEV (reference sequence).

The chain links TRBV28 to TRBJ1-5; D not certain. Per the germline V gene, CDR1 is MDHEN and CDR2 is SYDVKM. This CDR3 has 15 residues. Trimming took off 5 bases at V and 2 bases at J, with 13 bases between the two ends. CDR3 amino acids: CASSTQTLGNQPQHF. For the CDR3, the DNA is TGTGCCAGCAGTACCCAGACACTTGGCAATCAGCCCCAGCATTTT. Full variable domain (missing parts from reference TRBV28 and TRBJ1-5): DVKVTQSSRYLVKRTGEKVFLECVQDMDHENMFWYRQDPGLGLRLIYFSYDVKMKEKGDIPEGYSVSREKKERFSLILESASTNQTSMYLCASSTQTLGNQPQHFGDGTRLSIL.

The CDR3 protein is CASSVVALVGEQFF. CDR3 sequence (DNA): TGTGCCAGCAGCGTAGTAGCGCTGGTGGGAGAGCAGTTCTTC. The genes are TRBV9 and TRBJ2-1; the D gene is possibly TRBD2 (5 bases). The ends were cut back, 0 bases at V and 10 bases at J, with 14 bases in the middle. Germline CDR1 is SGDLS and CDR2 is YYNGEE. The CDR3 contains 14 residues.

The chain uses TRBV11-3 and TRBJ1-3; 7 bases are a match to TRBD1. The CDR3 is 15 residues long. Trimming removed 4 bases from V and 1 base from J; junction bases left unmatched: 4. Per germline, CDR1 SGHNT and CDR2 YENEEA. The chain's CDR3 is CASSSQGVSGNTIYF. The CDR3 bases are TGTGCCAGCAGCTCCCAGGGGGTATCTGGAAACACCATATATTTT.

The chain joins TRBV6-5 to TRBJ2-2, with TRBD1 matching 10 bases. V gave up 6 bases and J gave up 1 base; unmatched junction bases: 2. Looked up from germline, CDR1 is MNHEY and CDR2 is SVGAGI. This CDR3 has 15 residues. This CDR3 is CASRGTGENTGELFF. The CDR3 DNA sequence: TGTGCCAGCAGAGGGACAGGGGAGAACACCGGGGAGCTGTTTTTT.

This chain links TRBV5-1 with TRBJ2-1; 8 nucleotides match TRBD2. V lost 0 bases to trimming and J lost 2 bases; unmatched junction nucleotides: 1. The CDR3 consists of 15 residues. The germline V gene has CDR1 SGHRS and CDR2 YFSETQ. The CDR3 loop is CASSLGLATYNEQFF. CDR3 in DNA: TGCGCCAGCAGCTTGGGACTAGCGACCTACAATGAGCAGTTCTTC.

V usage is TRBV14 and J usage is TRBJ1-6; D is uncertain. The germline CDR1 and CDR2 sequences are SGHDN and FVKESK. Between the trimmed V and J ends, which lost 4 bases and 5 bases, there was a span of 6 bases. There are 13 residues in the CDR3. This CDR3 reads CASSLSDNSPLHF. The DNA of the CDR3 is TGTGCCAGCAGCCTCTCGGATAATTCACCCCTCCACTTT.

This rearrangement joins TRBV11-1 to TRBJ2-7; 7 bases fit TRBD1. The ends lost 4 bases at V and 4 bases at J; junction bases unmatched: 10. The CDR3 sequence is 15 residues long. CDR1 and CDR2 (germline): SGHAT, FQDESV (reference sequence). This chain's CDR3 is CASSSSGTANYEQYF. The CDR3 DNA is TGTGCCAGCAGCTCTTCCGGGACAGCAAATTACGAGCAGTACTTC. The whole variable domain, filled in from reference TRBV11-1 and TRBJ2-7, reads EAEVAQSPRYKITEKSQAVAFWCDPISGHATLYWYRQILGQGPELLVQFQDESVVDDSQLPKDRFSAERLKGVDSTLKIQPAELGDSAMYLCASSSSGTANYEQYFGPGTRLTVT.

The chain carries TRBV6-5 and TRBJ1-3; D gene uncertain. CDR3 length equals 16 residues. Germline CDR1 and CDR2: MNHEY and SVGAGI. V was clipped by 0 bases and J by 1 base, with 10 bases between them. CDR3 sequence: CASSYSISGSGNTIYF. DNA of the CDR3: TGTGCCAGCAGTTACTCGATTTCCGGTTCTGGAAACACCATATATTTT.

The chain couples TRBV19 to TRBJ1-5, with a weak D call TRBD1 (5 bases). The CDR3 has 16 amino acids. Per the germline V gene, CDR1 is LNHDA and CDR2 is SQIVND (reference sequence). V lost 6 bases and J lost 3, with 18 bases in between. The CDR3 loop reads CASSRTRGGHNQPQHF. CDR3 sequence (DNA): TGTGCCAGTAGCCGGACCCGGGGAGGACACAATCAGCCCCAGCATTTT.

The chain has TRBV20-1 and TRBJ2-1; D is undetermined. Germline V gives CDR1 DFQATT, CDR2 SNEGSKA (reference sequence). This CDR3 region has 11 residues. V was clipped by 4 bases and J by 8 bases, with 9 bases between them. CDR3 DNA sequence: TGCAGTGCTACTTCAGGTCATGAGCAGTTCTTC. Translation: CSATSGHEQFF.

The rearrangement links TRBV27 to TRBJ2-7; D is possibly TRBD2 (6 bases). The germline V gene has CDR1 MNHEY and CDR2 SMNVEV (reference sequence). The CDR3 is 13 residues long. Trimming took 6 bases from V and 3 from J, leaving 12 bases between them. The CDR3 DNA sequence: TGTGCCAGCAGCCGGACCGGGGGCTACGAGCAGTACTTC. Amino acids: CASSRTGGYEQYF.

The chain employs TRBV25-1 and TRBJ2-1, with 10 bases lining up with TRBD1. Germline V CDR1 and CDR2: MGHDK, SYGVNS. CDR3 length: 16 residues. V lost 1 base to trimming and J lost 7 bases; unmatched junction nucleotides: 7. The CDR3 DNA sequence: TGTGCCAGCAGTGAATTGGGGACAGGGGTCAGGAATGAGCAGTTCTTC. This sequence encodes CASSELGTGVRNEQFF.

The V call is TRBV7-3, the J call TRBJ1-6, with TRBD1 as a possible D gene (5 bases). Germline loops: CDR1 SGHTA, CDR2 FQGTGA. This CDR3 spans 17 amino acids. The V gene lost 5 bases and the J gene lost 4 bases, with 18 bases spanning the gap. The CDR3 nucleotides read TGTGCCAGCAGCCGTGGCGGGGGGACGGCTTATAATTCACCCCTCCACTTT. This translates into CASSRGGGTAYNSPLHF.

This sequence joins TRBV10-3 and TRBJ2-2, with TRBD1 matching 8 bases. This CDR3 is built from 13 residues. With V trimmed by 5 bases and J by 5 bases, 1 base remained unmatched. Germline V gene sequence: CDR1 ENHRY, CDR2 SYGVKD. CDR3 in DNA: TGTGCCATCAGTCAGGGGGCGACCGGGGAGCTGTTTTTT. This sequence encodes CAISQGATGELFF.

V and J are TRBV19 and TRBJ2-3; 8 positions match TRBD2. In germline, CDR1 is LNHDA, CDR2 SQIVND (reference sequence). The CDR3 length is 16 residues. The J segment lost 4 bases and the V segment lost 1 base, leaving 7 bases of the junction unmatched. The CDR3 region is CASSIGGLVGPDTQYF. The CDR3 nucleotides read TGTGCCAGTAGTATAGGGGGACTAGTAGGCCCAGATACGCAGTATTTT.

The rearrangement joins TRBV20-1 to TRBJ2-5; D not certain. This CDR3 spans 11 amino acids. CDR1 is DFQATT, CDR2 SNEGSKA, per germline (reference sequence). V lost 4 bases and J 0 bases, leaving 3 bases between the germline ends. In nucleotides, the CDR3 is TGCAGTGCTACGTACCAAGAGACCCAGTACTTC. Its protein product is CSATYQETQYF.

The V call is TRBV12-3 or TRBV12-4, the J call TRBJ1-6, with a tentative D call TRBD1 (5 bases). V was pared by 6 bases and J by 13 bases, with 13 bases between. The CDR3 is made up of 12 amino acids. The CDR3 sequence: CASRGGREPLHF. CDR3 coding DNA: TGTGCCAGCAGGGGGGGGAGAGAGCCCCTCCACTTT.

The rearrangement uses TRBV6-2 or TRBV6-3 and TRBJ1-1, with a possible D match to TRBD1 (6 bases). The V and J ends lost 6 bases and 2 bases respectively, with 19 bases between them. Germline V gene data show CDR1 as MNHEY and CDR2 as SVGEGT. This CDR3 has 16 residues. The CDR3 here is CASSPPARGGNTEAFF. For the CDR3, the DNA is TGTGCCAGCAGCCCTCCCGCCAGGGGCGGAAACACTGAAGCTTTCTTT.